The T cell receptor beta chain described here comes from a study of blood T cell repertoires in COVID-19. Study summary: The United States, Italy and Spain were the sources of the acute and convalescent COVID-19 samples. Sample material is recorded as cDNA or gDNA derived from T cells, B-cell-depleted T cells, or PBMCs.

Between the trimmed V and J ends, which lost 0 bases and 4 bases, there was a span of 7 bases. This CDR3 is 14 amino acids long. Germline assignment: CDR1 SGHRS and CDR2 YFSETQ. This clone occurred a few times. In the original analysis: Reference gene primer amplification gave estimated nucleated cell counts. Clones were sequenced by immunoSEQ multiplex PCR, and TCRdb holds only the in-frame ones, with some missing. The DNA gave D and trimming, while V, J and clone size come from that table. Of around 180,000 clones in the sample, approximately 91% are singletons; the top ten hold approximately 2.3%. The sequencing input was peripheral blood. The sequence derives from a man aged 65-85 years with active or convalescent COVID-19. This chain links TRBV5-1 with TRBJ2-2; D gene uncertain. As DNA, the CDR3 is TGCGCCAGCAGCTTGGCACAAATCACCGGGGAGCTGTTTTTT. Amino acid sequence: CASSLAQITGELFF.